This T cell receptor beta chain is drawn from a study of T cell repertoires in cytomegalovirus infection. On the study more broadly: Public signatures in TCR beta pointed to CMV infection and matching HLA type. Findings and limits, study-wide: In two of eight donors, the top clonotype was HLA-C-restricted CMV-specific. The study identified carriers of CMV plus the relevant HLA from cumulative public TCR beta family frequency.

TCRdb itself ran the reads through MiXCR, one entry per CDR3 protein. The data hold hundreds of thousands of distinct CDR3 sequences, with roughly 23% observed a single time. V was shortened by 6 bases and J by 8 bases, with 10 bases between the two germline ends. CDR1 is MNHEY and CDR2 is SMNVEV in the germline V gene (reference sequence). This CDR3 comprises 11 residues. Points on this clonotype: What it binds is unknown.

The source is a human donor in good health (CMV status not recorded). Some clones in this sample may be carry-over from other donors' samples. The chain combines TRBV27 with TRBJ1-2; no clear D. Sequencing input: CD8+ T cells from PBMCs. The DNA of the CDR3 is TGTGCCAGCAGAGGGCCCGTCGGCTACACCTTC. Encoded protein: CASRGPVGYTF.